One T cell receptor (beta chain) is described in this entry. There are 15 residues in the CDR3. This specimen comes from a study of blood T cell repertoires in COVID-19. The overall study: The study drew acute and convalescent COVID-19 samples from the United States, Italy and Spain. Sources were T cells, B-cell-depleted T cells, or PBMCs; the material itself was cDNA or gDNA.

Libraries were prepared by immunoSEQ multiplex PCR; TCRdb keeps only in-frame clonotypes and omits some of them. The data contain some 300,000 clones, 70% to 90% of them seen just once; the ten biggest clones take up 1% to 1.5%. The sequenced material came from peripheral blood. The receptor was isolated from a man in his 70s with acute or convalescent COVID-19. The chain has TRBV21-1 and TRBJ2-2; TRBD2, the D gene given by the table, was not confirmed from the DNA. TRBV21-1 is a pseudogene. The DNA of the CDR3 is TGTGCCAGCACCGAAGCGGGAGTGAACACCGGGGAGCTGTTTTTT. It translates to CASTEAGVNTGELFF.